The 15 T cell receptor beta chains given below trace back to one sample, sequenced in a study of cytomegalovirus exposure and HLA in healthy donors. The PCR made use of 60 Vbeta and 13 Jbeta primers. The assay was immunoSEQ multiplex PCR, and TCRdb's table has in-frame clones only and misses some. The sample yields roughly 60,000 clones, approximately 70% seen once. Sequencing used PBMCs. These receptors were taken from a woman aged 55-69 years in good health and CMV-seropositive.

CDR3 in amino acids: CASNGDFSYNSPLHF. CDR3 DNA sequence: TGTGCCAGCAACGGGGACTTCTCCTATAATTCACCCCTCCACTTT. The chain is built from TRBV2 and TRBJ1-6, with D tentatively TRBD1 (5 bases). V lost 7 bases and J lost 0, with 10 bases in between. Germline CDR1 reads SNHLY; CDR2 reads FYNNEI. This CDR3 region has 15 residues.

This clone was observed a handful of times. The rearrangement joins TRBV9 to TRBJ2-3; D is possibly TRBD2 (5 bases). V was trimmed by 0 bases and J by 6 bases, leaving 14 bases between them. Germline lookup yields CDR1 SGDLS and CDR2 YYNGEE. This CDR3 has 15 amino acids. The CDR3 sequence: CASSVARAAADTQYF. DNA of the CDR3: TGTGCCAGCAGCGTAGCACGAGCAGCGGCCGATACGCAGTATTTT.

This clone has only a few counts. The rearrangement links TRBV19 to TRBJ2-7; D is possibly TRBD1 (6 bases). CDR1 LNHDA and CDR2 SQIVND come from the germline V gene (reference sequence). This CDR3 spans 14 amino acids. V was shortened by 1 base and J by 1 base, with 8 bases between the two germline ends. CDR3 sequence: CASSIAQGSYEQYF. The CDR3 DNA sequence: TGTGCCAGTAGTATAGCCCAGGGGTCCTACGAGCAGTACTTC. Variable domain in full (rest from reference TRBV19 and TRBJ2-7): DGGITQSPKYLFRKEGQNVTLSCEQNLNHDAMYWYRQDPGQGLRLIYYSQIVNDFQKGDIAEGYSVSREKKESFPLTVTSAQKNPTAFYLCASSIAQGSYEQYFGPGTRLTVT.

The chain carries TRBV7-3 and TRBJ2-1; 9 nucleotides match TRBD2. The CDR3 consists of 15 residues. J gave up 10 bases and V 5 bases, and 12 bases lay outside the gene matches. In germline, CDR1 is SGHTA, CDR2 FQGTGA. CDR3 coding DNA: TGTGCCAGCAGCGAAGGAATAGCGGGGGTCCCCGAGCAGTTCTTC. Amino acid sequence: CASSEGIAGVPEQFF.

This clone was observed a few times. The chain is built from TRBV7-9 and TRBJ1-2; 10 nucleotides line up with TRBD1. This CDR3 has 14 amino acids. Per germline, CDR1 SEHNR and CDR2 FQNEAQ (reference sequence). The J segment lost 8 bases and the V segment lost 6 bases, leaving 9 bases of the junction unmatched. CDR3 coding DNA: TGTGCCAGCAGTGCAGGACAGGGGGTAGAAGGCTACACCTTC. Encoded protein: CASSAGQGVEGYTF.

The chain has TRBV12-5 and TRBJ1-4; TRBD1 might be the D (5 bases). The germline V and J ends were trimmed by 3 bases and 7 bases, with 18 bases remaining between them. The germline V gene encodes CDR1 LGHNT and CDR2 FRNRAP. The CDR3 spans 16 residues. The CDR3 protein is CASGFPDTLDTEKLFF. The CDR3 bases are TGTGCTAGTGGTTTTCCGGACACCCTAGATACTGAAAAACTGTTTTTT. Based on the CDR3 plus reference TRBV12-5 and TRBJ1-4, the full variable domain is DARVTQTPRHKVTEMGQEVTMRCQPILGHNTVFWYRQTMMQGLELLAYFRNRAPLDDSGMPKDRFSAEMPDATLATLKIQPSEPRDSAVYFCASGFPDTLDTEKLFFGSGTQLSVL.

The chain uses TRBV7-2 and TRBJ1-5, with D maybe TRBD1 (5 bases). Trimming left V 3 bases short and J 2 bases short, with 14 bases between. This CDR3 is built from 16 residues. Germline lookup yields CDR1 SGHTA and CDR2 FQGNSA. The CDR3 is CASSLTQGNGNQPQHF. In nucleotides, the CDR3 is TGTGCCAGCAGCTTGACGCAGGGTAATGGCAATCAGCCCCAGCATTTT.

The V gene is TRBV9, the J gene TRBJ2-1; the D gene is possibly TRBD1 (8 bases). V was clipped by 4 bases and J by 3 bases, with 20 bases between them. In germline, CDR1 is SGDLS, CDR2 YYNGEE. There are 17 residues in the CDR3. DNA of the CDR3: TGTGCCAGCAGCCCCCAGGGGGGGACAGGATTCTACAATGAGCAGTTCTTC. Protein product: CASSPQGGTGFYNEQFF.

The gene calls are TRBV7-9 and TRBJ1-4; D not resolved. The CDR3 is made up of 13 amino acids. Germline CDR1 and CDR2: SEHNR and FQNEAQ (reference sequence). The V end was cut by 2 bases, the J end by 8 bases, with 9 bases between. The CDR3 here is CASSLNSGEKLFF. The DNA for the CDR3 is TGTGCCAGCAGCTTAAACTCGGGGGAAAAACTGTTTTTT.

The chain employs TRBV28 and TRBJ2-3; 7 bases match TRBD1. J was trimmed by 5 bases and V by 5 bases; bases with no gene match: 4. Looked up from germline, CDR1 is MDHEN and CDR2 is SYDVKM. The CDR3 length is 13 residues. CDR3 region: CASSRTGRDTQYF. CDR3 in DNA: TGTGCCAGCAGTCGGACAGGCAGAGATACGCAGTATTTT.

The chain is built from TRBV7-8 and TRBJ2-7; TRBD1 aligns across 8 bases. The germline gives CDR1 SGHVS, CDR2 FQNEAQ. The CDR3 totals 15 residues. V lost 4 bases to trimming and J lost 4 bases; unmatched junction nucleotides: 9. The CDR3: CASSSAGTGVYEQYF. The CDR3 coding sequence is TGTGCCAGCAGCTCTGCCGGGACAGGAGTATACGAGCAGTACTTC.

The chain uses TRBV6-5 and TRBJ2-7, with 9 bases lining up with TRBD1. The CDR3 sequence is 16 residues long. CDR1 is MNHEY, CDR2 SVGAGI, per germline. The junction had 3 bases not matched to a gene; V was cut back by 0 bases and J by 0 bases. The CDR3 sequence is CASSYSHRGRSYEQYF. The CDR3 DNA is TGTGCCAGCAGTTACTCGCACAGGGGGCGCTCCTACGAGCAGTACTTC.

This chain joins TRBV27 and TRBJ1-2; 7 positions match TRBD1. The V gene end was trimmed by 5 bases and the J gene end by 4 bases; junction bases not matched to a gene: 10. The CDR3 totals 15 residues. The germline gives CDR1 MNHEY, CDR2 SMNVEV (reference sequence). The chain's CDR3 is CASSRTTGPFYGYTF. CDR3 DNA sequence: TGTGCCAGCAGTAGAACGACAGGGCCGTTCTATGGCTACACCTTC.

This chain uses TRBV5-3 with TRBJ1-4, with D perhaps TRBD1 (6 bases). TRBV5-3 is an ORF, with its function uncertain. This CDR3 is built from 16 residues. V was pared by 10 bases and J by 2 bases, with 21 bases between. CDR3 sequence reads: CAPRGREFSTNEKLFF. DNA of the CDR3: TGTGCCCCCAGGGGTAGGGAATTTTCCACTAATGAAAAACTGTTTTTT.

The CDR3 DNA sequence: TGTGCCAGCAGCTTAGACAGGGGAATCACTGAAGCTTTCTTT. Its protein is CASSLDRGITEAFF. This chain connects TRBV7-9 to TRBJ1-1, with 7 nucleotides matching TRBD1. This CDR3 comprises 14 residues. Trimming at V came to 1 base and at J to 4 bases, leaving 3 bases not matched to a gene. Germline loops: CDR1 SEHNR, CDR2 FQNEAQ (reference sequence).